The rows below give T cell receptor beta chains drawn from one sample of a study of CD8+ T cells in alopecia areata. Assay used: immunoSEQ multiplex PCR; TCRdb lists only in-frame clones, some missing. The sample contains 75,000 to 100,000 clones, 41% of which appear only once. The material sequenced was CD4+ T cells sorted from blood. The source of these receptors is a human donor with alopecia areata. The CDR3 runs from the conserved cysteine through the conserved F or W. The order of the fields is V gene, D gene, J gene, clone size, CDR3 protein, CDR3 DNA. D genes are given only for firm matches. Clone size is stated in some rows and not others, as once, few, many or a class when expanded.

V: TRBV5-4
D: .
J: TRBJ1-1
size: .
CDR3: CASRRATGNTEAFF
DNA: TGTGCCAGCAGAAGGGCTACAGGGAACACTGAAGCTTTCTTT

V: TRBV7-9
D: .
J: TRBJ1-5
size: few
CDR3: CASSVDNQPQHF
DNA: TGTGCCAGCAGCGTAGACAATCAGCCCCAGCATTTT

V: TRBV25-1
D: .
J: TRBJ2-7
size: .
CDR3: CASSELTGRDEQYF
DNA: TGTGCCAGCAGTGAATTAACGGGAAGGGACGAGCAGTACTTC

V: TRBV30
D: .
J: TRBJ2-7
size: .
CDR3: CAWGTPYEQYF
DNA: TGTGCCTGGGGGACACCCTACGAGCAGTACTTC

V: TRBV2
D: .
J: TRBJ1-1
size: few
CDR3: CASSEIRQNTEAFF
DNA: TGTGCCAGCAGCGAAATCCGACAGAACACTGAAGCTTTCTTT

V: TRBV2
D: TRBD1
J: TRBJ1-1
size: .
CDR3: CASSGQGNTEAFF
DNA: TGTGCCAGCAGTGGACAGGGGAACACTGAAGCTTTCTTT

V: TRBV19
D: .
J: TRBJ1-5
size: .
CDR3: CASSAGFSNQPQHF
DNA: TGTGCCAGTAGTGCAGGTTTCAGCAATCAGCCCCAGCATTTT

V: TRBV7-9
D: TRBD1
J: TRBJ2-7
size: few
CDR3: CASSAAGQGYEQYF
DNA: TGTGCCAGCAGCGCGGCGGGACAGGGGTACGAGCAGTACTTC

V: TRBV5-1
D: TRBD2
J: TRBJ2-1
size: .
CDR3: CASKRLAGHDEQFF
DNA: TGCGCCAGCAAACGACTAGCGGGTCATGATGAGCAGTTCTTC

V: TRBV30
D: .
J: TRBJ2-2
size: few
CDR3: CAWSRIAETGELFF
DNA: TGTGCCTGGAGCCGTATAGCCGAGACCGGGGAGCTGTTTTTT

V: TRBV27
D: TRBD1
J: TRBJ2-6
size: few
CDR3: CASSFRGQGHVSGANVLTF
DNA: TGTGCCAGCAGTTTTCGGGGACAGGGGCATGTCTCTGGGGCCAACGTCCTGACTTTC

V: TRBV28
D: .
J: TRBJ2-7
size: few
CDR3: CASSLGTSYEQYF
DNA: TGTGCCAGCAGTTTAGGGACTTCCTACGAGCAGTACTTC